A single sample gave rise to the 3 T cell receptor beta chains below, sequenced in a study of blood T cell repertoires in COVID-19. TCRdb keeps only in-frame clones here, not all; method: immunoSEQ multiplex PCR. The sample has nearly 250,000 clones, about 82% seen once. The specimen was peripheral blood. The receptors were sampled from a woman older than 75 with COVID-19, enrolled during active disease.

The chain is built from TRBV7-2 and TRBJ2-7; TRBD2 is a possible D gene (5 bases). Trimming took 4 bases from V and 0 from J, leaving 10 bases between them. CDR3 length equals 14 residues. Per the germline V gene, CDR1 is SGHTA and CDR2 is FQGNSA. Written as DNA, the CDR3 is TGTGCCAGCAGCTCCCCTACTAGCTCCTACGAGCAGTACTTC. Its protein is CASSSPTSSYEQYF.

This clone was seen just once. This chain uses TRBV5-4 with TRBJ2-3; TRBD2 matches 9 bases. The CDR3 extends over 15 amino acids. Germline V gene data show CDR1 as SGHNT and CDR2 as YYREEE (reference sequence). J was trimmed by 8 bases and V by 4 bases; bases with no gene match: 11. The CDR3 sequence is CASSTYPSGGPTQYF. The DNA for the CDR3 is TGTGCCAGCAGCACCTACCCCAGCGGGGGGCCTACGCAGTATTTT.

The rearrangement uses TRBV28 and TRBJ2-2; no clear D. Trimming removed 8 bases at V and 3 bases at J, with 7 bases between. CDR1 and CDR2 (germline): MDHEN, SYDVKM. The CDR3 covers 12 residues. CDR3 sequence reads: CASEQDTGELFF. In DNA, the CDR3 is TGTGCCAGCGAGCAAGACACCGGGGAGCTGTTTTTT.